This T cell receptor beta chain comes out of a study of beta chain features in type 1 diabetes (dated 2018 in TCRdb). About the full investigation: Mean age, gender distribution, total cell number and subset yield were not different between patients and healthy donors. Naive and central memory subsets were obtained from all 28 donors, but regulatory and stem cell-like memory subsets were isolated from only 8 patients and roughly 8 healthy donors. In the study, recently diagnosed type 1 diabetes patients and matched healthy donors were compared on the TCRB repertoires of their sorted circulating CD4+ T cell subsets. A total of some 100,000,000 sorted cells were examined across all samples, and a strong correlation was observed between cell number per subset and RNA yield.

This clone showed up just a few times. The antigen it recognizes is unknown. No quality values exist for individual bases; no much larger clone is one base distant. Overall study outcomes, separate from this receptor: Sequencing cDNA rather than genomic DNA could over-represent highly expressing activated cells, although activation and CD3 levels did not differ between groups. HLA sub-analyses involved small numbers of individuals, so any influence of HLA type on TCRB rearrangement remained unresolved. At VDJ recombination sites, type 1 diabetes patients had fewer insertions and more deleted nucleotides, which implies abnormalities in thymic rearrangement. A moderate but significant shortening of TCRB CDR3 length was observed in type 1 diabetes patients in all four CD4+ subsets. The naive, central memory and regulatory TCRB repertoires appeared to resemble one another more closely among patients than among healthy donors. PCR may preferentially amplify shorter templates, but because patient and control samples were amplified and corrected together, any resulting skew would affect both groups equally.

The entire amount of isolated RNA was reverse transcribed using the High Capacity cDNA Reverse Transcription Kit, so the sequenced TCRB transcripts were expressed ones. Deep immunoSEQ sequencing was applied to naive, central memory and regulatory T cell samples, giving an average of around 3.8 million total reads per sample. Sorted cells were lysed in RLT buffer and RNA was extracted with DNase-treated RNeasy Micro or Mini kits, depending on cell number. To prevent cross-contamination, every cell subset was processed on its own, while patient and healthy donor samples were processed together. The immunoSEQ multiplex PCR was used to amplify TCRB sequences from cDNA, generating 87-bp fragments that spanned the CDR3 region. Sequencing of the amplicons was done on the Illumina HiSeq platform. Concerning the study's data processing: Synthetic template baselines were used to correct PCR bias computationally, reads within Hamming distance 2 were collapsed together, and singletons that could not be merged were discarded. Reads were aligned to IMGT to assign V, D and J genes, CDR3 length, and insertions or deletions at six rearrangement sites. Clonotype counts were normalized to sorted cell number within each subset before computing true diversity and Gini coefficients with the tcR R package. The overlap coefficient, calculated on TCRB nucleotide sequences, was used to measure repertoire sharing. TCRdb's version of the immuneACCESS table is confined to in-frame rearrangements and falls short of the full clone set. An unresolved V gene accounts for under half of the shortfall where checked; the remainder is of unknown origin. Clonal size and the V and J genes are those of that table, whereas D and trimming came from the DNA. Present in this sample are approximately 160,000 clones, over 9% of which were seen just once. The ten largest clonotypes hold more than 0.45% of the sample.

A single peripheral blood draw of about 116 mL on average was collected from each donor into heparinised tubes. Naive, central memory, regulatory and stem cell-like memory CD4+ T cells were sorted on a BD FACSAria II using a panel including CD45RO, CCR7, CD25, CD127, CD95 and CD27. Purity was above 98% for every sorted population. PBMCs were isolated right away by Lymphoprep density gradient centrifugation and were stained directly, without culture. Samples were stained and sorted in pairs, with one healthy donor and one patient per experiment, so that batch effects were minimized. The sequence came from a man aged 25 to 40 with type 1 diabetes. Material: central memory CD4+ T cells from blood.

For the CDR3, the sequence is CASSTEDRGGETQYF. The DNA is as follows: TGCGCCAGCAGCACCGAGGACAGGGGTGGAGAGACCCAGTACTTC. The chain couples TRBV5-1 to TRBJ2-5, with 9 bases aligning to TRBD1. Trimming leaves V shorter by 4 bases and J shorter by 4 bases, with the junction holding 8 bases beyond the gene matches. The germline V gene sets CDR1 to SGHRS and CDR2 to YFSETQ. The CDR3 spans 15 residues, from the cysteine through the phenylalanine. Only the CDR3 region is kept as DNA, spanning 45 bases read in frame from base 1.